This TCR beta chain was identified during a study of blood T cells in healthy people across ages (dated by TCRdb to between 2015 and 2016). Study-level background: In model experiments, template switching captured roughly one uniquely barcoded TCR beta cDNA molecule for every two T cells. Age-related changes in TCR beta repertoire diversity were measured in the study by deep sequencing normalized with unique cDNA molecular identifiers. Four age groups were formed from the donors: young (average roughly 15 years), middle-aged (approximately 42), aged (approximately 60) and long-lived (less than 85). To avoid experimental bias, donors of different ages were spread randomly across the sequencing lanes. For two donors (one aged 18 to 29 and one aged 80 or older), the study analyzed two additional independent replicas of 1 million unique cDNA reads from the same blood draw.

The donors were roughly 39 Caucasian individuals from Russia, aged about 6 to 95 years, who were systemically healthy. Each donor gave roughly 11 milliliters of peripheral blood, drawn into EDTA-treated Vacutainer tubes. PBMCs were isolated by Ficoll-Paque density-gradient centrifugation, with at least 7 million obtained per sample. Total RNA, at least 5.5 micrograms per sample, was extracted from PBMCs with Trizol reagent. For every donor, an aliquot of PBMCs went through flow cytometry to measure the percentages of naive CD45RAhigh/CD27high T cells. In its sample, this clonotype was seen a few times. Its antigen remains unidentified. No much larger clonotype is one base removed from it; base qualities were not supplied. Library prep was done by 5' RACE. The reads were generated on an Illumina HiSeq 2500. A second PCR of about 6 to 11 cycles was run with a J-beta primer mix and a sample-barcoded 5' primer. A unique molecular identifier was introduced onto each TCR beta cDNA molecule by a template-switch 5' adaptor carrying 12 random nucleotides. At least 2.5 million CDR3-containing paired-end reads were obtained from each sample. First-strand cDNA synthesis was performed from all RNA using the Mint cDNA synthesis kit, with priming by a TRBC-specific oligonucleotide. After uracil-DNA glycosylase treatment, a first 18-cycle PCR used universal primers M1SS and BC2_uni_R on all cDNA. In the paper's pipeline: Normalization of each sample was performed by random selection of 1 million high-quality reads, each carrying a distinct molecular identifier. Reads with shared molecular identifiers were discarded instead of being binned into consensus sequences. CDR3 identification, clonotype clustering and error correction used MiTCR with a Q25 quality threshold and the strictest error-elimination algorithm. A nonparametric unseen species model with Euler transformation was used to estimate lower-bound total TCR beta diversity. The public reads were quality trimmed at Q25 with fastp and then assembled into clones with MiXCR by TCRdb, keeping productive beta chains. Each entry is one CDR3 protein sequence, shown with its most common DNA and genes. TCRdb, not the authors, supplied the V and J calls. This sample lists roughly 800,000 distinct CDR3 sequences; more than 45% were detected once. The ten largest clones add up to about 20% of the sample.

The full study reports these points: Estimates of total diversity based on one million sequenced T cells were regarded as lower bounds and as underestimates. As age increased, observed TCR beta diversity per million T cells dropped in a roughly linear way, and a significant reduction was already evident by age 40. Compared with the aged group, the long-lived group had more naive CD4+ T cells, fewer expanded clones and increased TCR diversity, suggesting age selection. Donor CMV infection status was unknown, potentially confounding age-related changes in expanded clonotypes. The percentage of naive T cells measured by flow cytometry correlated strongly with observed TCR beta diversity. Because profiling used bulk unsorted PBMCs, naive and antigen-experienced compartments could not be compared conclusively.

The TCR was taken from a man between 25 and 39 years old in good health. Sequencing input: blood.

In nucleotides, the sequence is TGTGCCAGCAGCTTGGTTGCAGTTGGAAGCAACCCCCAGTACTTC. Its protein product is CASSLVAVGSNPQYF. The V and J genes are TRBV5-5 and TRBJ2-4; confidence is insufficient to name the D gene. Including the terminal cysteine and phenylalanine, the CDR3 comprises 15 residues. Only CDR3 DNA remains: 45 bases, in frame from the first base. The junction shows trimming of 0 bases on V and 13 bases on J, plus 20 bases between the germline ends. CDR1 and CDR2 are read off the germline V gene (reference sequence) as SGHKS and YYEKEE.